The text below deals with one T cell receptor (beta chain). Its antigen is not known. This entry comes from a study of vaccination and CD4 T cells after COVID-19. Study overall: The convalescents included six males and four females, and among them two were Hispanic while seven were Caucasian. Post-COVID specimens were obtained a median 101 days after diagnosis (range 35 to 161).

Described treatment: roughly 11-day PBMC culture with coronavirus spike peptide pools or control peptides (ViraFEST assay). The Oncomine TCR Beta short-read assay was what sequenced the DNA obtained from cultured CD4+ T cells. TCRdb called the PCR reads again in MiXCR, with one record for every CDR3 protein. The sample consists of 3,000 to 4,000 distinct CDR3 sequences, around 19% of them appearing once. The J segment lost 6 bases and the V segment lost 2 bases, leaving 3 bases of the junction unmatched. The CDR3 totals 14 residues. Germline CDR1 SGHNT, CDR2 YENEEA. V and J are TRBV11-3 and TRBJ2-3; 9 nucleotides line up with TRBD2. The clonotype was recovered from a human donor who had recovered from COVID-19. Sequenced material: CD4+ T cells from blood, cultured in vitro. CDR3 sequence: CASSLNSGGDTQYF. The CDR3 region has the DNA TGTGCCAGCAGCTTAAATAGCGGGGGCGATACGCAGTATTTT.